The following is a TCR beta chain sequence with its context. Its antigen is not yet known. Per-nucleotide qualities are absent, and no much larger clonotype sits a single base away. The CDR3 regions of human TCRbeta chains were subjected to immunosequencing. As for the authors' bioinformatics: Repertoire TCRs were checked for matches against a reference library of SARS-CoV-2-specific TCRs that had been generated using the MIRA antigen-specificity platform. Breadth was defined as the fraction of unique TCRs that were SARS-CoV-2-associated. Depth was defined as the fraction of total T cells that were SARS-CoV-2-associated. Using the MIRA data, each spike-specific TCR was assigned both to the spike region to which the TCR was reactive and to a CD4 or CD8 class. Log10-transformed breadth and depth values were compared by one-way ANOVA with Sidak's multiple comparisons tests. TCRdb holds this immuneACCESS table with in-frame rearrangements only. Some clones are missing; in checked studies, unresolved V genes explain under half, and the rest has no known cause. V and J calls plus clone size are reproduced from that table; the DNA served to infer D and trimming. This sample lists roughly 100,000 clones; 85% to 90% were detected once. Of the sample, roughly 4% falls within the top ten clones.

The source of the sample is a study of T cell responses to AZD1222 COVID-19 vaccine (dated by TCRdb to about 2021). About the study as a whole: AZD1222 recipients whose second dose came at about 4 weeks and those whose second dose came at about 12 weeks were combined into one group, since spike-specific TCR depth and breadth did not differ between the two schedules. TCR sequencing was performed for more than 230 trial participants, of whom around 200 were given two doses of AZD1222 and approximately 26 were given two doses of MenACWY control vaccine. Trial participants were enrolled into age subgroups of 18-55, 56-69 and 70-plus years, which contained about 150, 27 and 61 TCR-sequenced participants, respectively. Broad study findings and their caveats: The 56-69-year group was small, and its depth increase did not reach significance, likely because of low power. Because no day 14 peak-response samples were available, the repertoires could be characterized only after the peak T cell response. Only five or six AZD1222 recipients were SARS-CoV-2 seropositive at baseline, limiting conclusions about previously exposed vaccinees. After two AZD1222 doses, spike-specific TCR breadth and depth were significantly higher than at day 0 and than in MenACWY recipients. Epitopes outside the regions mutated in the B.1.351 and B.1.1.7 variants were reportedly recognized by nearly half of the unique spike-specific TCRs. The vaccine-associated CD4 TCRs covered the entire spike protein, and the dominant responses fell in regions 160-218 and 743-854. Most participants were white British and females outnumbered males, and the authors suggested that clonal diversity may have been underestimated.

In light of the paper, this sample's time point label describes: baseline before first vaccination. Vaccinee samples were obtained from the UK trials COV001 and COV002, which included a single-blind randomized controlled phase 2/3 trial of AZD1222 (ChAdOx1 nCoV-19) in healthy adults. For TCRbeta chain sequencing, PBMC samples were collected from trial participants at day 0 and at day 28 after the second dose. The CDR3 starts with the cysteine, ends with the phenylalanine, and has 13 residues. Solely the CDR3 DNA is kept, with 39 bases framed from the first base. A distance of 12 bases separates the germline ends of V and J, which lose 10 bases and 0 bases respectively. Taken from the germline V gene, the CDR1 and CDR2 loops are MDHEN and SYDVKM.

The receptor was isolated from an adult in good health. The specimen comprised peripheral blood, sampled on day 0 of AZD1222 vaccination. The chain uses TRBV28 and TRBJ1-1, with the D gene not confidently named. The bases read TGTGCCACCGTTACAGCGATGAACACTGAAGCTTTCTTT. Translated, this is CATVTAMNTEAFF.